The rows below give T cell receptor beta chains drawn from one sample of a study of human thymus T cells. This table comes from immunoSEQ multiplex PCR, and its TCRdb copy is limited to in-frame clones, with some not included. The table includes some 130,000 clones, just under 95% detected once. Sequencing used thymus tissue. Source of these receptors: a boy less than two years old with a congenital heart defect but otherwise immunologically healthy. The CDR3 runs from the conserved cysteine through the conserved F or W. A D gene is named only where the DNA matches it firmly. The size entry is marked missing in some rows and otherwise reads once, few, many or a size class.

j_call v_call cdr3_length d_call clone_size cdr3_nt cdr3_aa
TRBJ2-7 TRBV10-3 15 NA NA TGTGCCATCAGTGATGGTCGGAGGATCTCCTACGAGCAGTACTTC CAISDGRRISYEQYF
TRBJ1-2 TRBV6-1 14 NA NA TGTGCCAGCACCAAGCGGGTGCGTAACTATGGCTACACCTTC CASTKRVRNYGYTF
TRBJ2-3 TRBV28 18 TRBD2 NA TGTGCCAGCTTAGAACCGGGACTAGCGGGGGGACTTCCAGATACGCAGTATTTT CASLEPGLAGGLPDTQYF
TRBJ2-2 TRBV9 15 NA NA TGTGCCAGCAGCGCCAGGGAGGACGAGACCGGGGAGCTGTTTTTT CASSAREDETGELFF
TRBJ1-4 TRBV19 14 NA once TGTGCCAGTAGGCCACAGGGATTCAGTGAAAAACTGTTTTTT CASRPQGFSEKLFF
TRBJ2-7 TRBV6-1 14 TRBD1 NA TGTGCCAGCAGTGATGACAGGGGGACCTACGAGCAGTACTTC CASSDDRGTYEQYF
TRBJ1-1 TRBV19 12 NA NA TGTGCCACACTGTCCGGCAACACTGAAGCTTTCTTT CATLSGNTEAFF
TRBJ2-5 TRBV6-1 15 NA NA TGTGCCAGCAGTGAACGAGGGCCTGGAAAAGAGACCCAGTACTTC CASSERGPGKETQYF
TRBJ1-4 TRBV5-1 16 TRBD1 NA TGCGCCAGCAGCTTGGCATCACAGGGGAGAGATGAAAAACTGTTTTTT CASSLASQGRDEKLFF
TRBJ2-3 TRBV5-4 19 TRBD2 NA TGTGCCAGCAGCTTGATCGGGACTAGCGGGTACCACCGATACGATACGCAGTATTTT CASSLIGTSGYHRYDTQYF
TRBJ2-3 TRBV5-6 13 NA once TGTGCCGCGGGGACAGCTAAAACAGATACGCAGTATTTT CAAGTAKTDTQYF
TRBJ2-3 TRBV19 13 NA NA TGTGCCAGTAGCCGGTTATACACAGATACGCAGTATTTT CASSRLYTDTQYF
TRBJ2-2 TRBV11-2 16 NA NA TGTGCCAGCAGCTTAGAGGCTACGGGGAACACCGGGGAGCTGTTTTTT CASSLEATGNTGELFF
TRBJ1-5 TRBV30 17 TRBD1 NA TGTGCCTGGAGTGTACCTTTGGACAGGGATACCAATCAGCCCCAGCATTTT CAWSVPLDRDTNQPQHF
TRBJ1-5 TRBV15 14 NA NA TGTGCCACCAGCAGAGTGGGTAGCAATCAGCCCCAGCATTTT CATSRVGSNQPQHF
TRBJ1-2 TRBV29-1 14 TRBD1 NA TGCAGCGTTGCCCCCGGACAGGATCTCTATGGCTACACCTTC CSVAPGQDLYGYTF
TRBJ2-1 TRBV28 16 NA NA TGTGCCAGCAGGCGGCAAACAGGGTTTAGGTACAATGAGCAGTTCTTC CASRRQTGFRYNEQFF
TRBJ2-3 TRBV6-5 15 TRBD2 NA TGTGCCAGCAGTTACCGGGCGGGGGGCACAGATACGCAGTATTTT CASSYRAGGTDTQYF
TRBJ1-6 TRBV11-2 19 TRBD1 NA TGTGCCAGCAGCGATAGTATCCCCAGACCGGGACAGGCTCGATCACCCCTCCACTTT CASSDSIPRPGQARSPLHF
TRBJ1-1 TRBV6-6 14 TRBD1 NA TGTGCCAGCAGGGGGACAGGGCTAGGGACTGAAGCTTTCTTT CASRGTGLGTEAFF
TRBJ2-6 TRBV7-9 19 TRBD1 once TGTGCCAGCAGCTTCATACCGGGACAGGGCACTTCTGGGGCCAACGTCCTGACTTTC CASSFIPGQGTSGANVLTF
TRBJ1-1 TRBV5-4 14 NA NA TGTGCCAGCAGCTTGGGAGGGGCAGACACTGAAGCTTTCTTT CASSLGGADTEAFF
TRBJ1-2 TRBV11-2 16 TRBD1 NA TGTGCCAGCAGCCCTACAGGGGACCTACCTAACTATGGCTACACCTTC CASSPTGDLPNYGYTF
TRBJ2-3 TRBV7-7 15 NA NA TGTGCTAGCAGCTTAGGTGGGGGGGCCACAGATACGCAGTATTTT CASSLGGGATDTQYF